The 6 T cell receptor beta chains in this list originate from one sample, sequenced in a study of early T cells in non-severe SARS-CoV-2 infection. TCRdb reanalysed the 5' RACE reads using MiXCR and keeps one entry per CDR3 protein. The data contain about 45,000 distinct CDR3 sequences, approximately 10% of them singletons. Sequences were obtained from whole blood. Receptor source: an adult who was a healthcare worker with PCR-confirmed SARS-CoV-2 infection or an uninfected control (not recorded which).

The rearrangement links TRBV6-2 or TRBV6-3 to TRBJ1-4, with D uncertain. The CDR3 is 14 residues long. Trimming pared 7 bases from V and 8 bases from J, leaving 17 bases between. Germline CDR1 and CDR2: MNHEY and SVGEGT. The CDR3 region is CASKSGPAEEKLFF. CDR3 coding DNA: TGTGCCAGCAAATCAGGCCCTGCGGAAGAAAAACTGTTTTTT.

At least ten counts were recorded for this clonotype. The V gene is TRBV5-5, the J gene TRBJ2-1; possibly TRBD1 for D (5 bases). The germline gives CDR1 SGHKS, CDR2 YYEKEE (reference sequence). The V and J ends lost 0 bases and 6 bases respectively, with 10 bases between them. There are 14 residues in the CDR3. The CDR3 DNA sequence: TGTGCCAGCAGCTTGGTTGCCAGGGCCAATGAGCAGTTCTTC. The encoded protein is CASSLVARANEQFF.

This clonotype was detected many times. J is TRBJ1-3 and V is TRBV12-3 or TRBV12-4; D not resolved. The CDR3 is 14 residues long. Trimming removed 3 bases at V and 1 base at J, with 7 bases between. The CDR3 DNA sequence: TGTGCCAGCAGTTTTGGCGGGTCTGGAAACACCATATATTTT. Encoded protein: CASSFGGSGNTIYF.

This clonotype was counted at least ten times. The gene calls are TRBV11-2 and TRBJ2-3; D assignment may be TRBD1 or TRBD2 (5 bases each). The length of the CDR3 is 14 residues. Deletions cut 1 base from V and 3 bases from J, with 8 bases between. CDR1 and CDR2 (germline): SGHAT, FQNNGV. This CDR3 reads CASSLGEGTDTQYF. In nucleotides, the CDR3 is TGTGCCAGCAGCTTAGGTGAGGGGACAGATACGCAGTATTTT.

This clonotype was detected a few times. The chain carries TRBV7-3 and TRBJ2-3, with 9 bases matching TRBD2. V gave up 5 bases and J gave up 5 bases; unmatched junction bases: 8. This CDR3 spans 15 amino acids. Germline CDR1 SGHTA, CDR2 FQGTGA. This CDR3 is CASSATGTSQDTQYF. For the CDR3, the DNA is TGTGCCAGCAGCGCCACCGGGACTAGCCAAGATACGCAGTATTTT.

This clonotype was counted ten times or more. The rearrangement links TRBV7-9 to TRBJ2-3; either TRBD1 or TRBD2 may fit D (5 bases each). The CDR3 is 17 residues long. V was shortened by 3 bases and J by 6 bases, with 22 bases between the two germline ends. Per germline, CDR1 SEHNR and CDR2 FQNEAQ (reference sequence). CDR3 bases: TGTGCCAGCAGCTTTGGGGGTCCCCGGGCTGTTCCGGATACGCAGTATTTT. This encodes CASSFGGPRAVPDTQYF. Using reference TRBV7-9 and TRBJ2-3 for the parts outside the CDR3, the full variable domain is DTGVSQNPRHKITKRGQNVTFRCDPISEHNRLYWYRQTLGQGPEFLTYFQNEAQLEKSRLLSDRFSAERPKGSFSTLEIQRTEQGDSAMYLCASSFGGPRAVPDTQYFGPGTRLTVL.